This record looks at one T cell receptor beta chain sequence and its context. Antigen unknown. These data belong to a study of PD-L1 blockade in urothelial cancer. Overall study: A median blood sample held approximately 150,000 T cells and about 78,000 unique TCRs.

Patient disease was locally advanced or metastatic urothelial carcinoma. Generated by immunoSEQ multiplex PCR, the TCRdb table keeps only in-frame clones and is missing some. The top ten hold 9.5% of the sample, which has some 84,000 clones, about four fifths seen once. Findings and limits, study-wide: More expansion of tumor-associated blood clones, seen at 3 weeks, marked durable-benefit patients.

Specimen: PBMCs, collected around atezolizumab (anti-PD-L1) treatment. This TCR derives from a man aged 65 to 85 with urothelial cancer.

The CDR3 loop reads CASSLRGGQDTQYF. CDR3 coding DNA: TGTGCCAGCAGCTTAAGGGGGGGGCAAGATACGCAGTATTTT. J is TRBJ2-3 and V is TRBV11-2; D might be TRBD2 (7 bases). With 2 bases removed from V and 5 bases from J, the gap between germline ends came to 11 bases. The CDR3 totals 14 residues. Germline-derived CDR1 and CDR2 are SGHAT and FQNNGV.